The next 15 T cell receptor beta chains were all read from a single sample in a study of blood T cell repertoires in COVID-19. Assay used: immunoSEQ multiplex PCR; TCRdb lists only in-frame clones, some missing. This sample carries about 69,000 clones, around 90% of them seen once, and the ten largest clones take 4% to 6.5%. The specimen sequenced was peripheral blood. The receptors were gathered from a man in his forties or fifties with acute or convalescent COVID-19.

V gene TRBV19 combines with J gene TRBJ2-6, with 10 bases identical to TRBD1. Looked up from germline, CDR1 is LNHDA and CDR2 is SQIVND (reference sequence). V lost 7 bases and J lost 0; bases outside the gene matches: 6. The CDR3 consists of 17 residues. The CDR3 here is CASTPDRGFSGANVLTF. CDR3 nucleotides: TGTGCCAGTACTCCGGACAGGGGGTTCTCTGGGGCCAACGTCCTGACTTTC.

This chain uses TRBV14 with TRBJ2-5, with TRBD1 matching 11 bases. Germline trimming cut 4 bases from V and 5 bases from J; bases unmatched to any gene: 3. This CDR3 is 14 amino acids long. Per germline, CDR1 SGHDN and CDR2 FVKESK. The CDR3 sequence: CASSRDRGEETQYF. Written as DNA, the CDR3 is TGTGCCAGCAGCCGGGACAGGGGGGAGGAGACCCAGTACTTC.

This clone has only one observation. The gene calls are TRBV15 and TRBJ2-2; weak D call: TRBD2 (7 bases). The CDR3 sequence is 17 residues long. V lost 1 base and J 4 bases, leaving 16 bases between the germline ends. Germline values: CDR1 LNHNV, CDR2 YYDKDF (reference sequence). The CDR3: CATSRGPGGRPTGELFF. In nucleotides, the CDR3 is TGTGCCACCAGCAGAGGTCCGGGGGGCAGGCCCACCGGGGAGCTGTTTTTT. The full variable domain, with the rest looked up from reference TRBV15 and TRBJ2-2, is DAMVIQNPRYQVTQFGKPVTLSCSQTLNHNVMYWYQQKSSQAPKLLFHYYDKDFNNEADTPDNFQSRRPNTSFCFLDIRSPGLGDTAMYLCATSRGPGGRPTGELFFGEGSRLTVL.

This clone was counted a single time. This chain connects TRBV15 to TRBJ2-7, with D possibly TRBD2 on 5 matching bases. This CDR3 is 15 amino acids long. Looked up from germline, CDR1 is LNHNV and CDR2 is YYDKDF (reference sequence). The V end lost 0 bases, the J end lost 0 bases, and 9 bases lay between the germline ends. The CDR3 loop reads CATSRDRRVSYEQYF. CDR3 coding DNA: TGTGCCACCAGCAGAGATCGGCGGGTCTCCTACGAGCAGTACTTC.

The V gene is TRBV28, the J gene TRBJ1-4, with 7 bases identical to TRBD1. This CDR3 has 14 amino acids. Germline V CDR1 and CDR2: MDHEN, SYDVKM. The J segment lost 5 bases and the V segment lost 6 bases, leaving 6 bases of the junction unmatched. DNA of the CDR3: TGTGCCAGCAGCTACGCAGGGGGAAATGAAAAACTGTTTTTT. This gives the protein CASSYAGGNEKLFF. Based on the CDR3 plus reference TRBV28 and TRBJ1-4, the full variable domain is DVKVTQSSRYLVKRTGEKVFLECVQDMDHENMFWYRQDPGLGLRLIYFSYDVKMKEKGDIPEGYSVSREKKERFSLILESASTNQTSMYLCASSYAGGNEKLFFGSGTQLSVL.

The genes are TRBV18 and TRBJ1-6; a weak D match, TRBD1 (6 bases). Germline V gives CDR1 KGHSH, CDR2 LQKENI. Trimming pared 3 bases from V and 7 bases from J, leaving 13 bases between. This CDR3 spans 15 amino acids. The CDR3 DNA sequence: TGTGCCAGCTCACCGACGGAGGACAGAAATTCACCCCTCCACTTT. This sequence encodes CASSPTEDRNSPLHF.

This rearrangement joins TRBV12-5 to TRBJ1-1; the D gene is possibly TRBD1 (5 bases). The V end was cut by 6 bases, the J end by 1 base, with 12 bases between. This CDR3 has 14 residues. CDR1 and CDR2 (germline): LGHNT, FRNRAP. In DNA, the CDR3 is TGTGCTAGTGGGTACCAGGGTAAGAACACTGAAGCTTTCTTT. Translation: CASGYQGKNTEAFF.

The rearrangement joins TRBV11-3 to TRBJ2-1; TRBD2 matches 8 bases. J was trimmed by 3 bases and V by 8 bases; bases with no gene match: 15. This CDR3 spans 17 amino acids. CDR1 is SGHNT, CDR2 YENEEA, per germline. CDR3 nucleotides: TGTGCCAGCTCCTCCGGGGTAGCGGGAATCTTCTACAATGAGCAGTTCTTC. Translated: CASSSGVAGIFYNEQFF.

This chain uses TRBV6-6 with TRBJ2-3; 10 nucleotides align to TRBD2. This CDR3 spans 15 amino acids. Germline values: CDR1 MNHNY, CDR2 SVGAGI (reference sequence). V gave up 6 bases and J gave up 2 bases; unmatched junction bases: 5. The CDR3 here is CASSGLADLTDTQYF. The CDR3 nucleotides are TGTGCCAGCAGCGGACTAGCGGACCTCACAGATACGCAGTATTTT.

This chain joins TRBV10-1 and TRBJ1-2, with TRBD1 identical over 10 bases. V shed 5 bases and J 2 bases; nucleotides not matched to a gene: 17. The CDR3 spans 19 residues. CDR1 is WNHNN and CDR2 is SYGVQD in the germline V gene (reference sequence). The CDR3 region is CASSLPALGTGATNYGYTF. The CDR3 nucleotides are TGCGCCAGCAGTTTGCCAGCGCTCGGGACAGGGGCTACCAACTATGGCTACACCTTC.

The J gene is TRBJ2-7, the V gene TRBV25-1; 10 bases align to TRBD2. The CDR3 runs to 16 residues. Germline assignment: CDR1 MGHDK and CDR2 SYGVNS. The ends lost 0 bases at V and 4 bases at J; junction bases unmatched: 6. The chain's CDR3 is CASSEYLGLAVYEQYF. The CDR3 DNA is TGTGCCAGCAGTGAATATCTTGGACTAGCGGTTTACGAGCAGTACTTC.

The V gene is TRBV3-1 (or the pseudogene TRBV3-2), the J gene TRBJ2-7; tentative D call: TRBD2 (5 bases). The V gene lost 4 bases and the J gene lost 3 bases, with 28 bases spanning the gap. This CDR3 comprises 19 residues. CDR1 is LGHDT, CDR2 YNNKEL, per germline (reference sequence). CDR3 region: CASSPHLGRAGGRVYEQYF. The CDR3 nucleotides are TGTGCCAGCAGCCCCCACTTGGGCAGAGCTGGCGGGCGAGTCTACGAGCAGTACTTC.

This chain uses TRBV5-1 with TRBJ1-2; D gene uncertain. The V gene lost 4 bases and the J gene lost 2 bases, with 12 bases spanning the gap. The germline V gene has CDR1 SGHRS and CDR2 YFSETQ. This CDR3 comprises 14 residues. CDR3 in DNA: TGCGCCAGCAGCGGTTTCACAGCAAACTATGGCTACACCTTC. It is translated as CASSGFTANYGYTF.

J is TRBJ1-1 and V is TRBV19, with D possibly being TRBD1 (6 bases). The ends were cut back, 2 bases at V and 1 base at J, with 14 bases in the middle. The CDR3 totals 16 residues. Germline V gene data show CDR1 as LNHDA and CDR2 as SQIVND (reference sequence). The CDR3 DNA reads TGTGCCAGTAGTATAAAGGTGGGGGCAACGAACACTGAAGCTTTCTTT. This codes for CASSIKVGATNTEAFF.

The CDR3 nucleotides read TGTGCCAGCAGTTCCCATTCGGGTAGCTTGGACACTGAAGCTTTCTTT. This translates into CASSSHSGSLDTEAFF. The chain recombines TRBV6-5 with TRBJ1-1; D is ambiguous. The V end lost 4 bases, the J end lost 3 bases, and 18 bases lay between the germline ends. The CDR3 loop spans 16 amino acids. CDR1 is MNHEY, CDR2 SVGAGI, per germline.